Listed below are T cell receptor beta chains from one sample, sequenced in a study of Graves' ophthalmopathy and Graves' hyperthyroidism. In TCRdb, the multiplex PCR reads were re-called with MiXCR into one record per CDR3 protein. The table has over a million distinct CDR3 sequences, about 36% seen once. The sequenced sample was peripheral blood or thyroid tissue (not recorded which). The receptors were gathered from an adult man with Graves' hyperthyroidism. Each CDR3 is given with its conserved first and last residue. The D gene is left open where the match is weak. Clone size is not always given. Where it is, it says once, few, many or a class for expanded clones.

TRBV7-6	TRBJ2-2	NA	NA	TGTGCCAGCAGCTTAGCTGTTTTGGGACGAGACACCGGGGAGCTGTTTTTT	CASSLAVLGRDTGELFF
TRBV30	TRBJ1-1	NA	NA	TGTGCCTGGAGTGCACTTATGAACACTGAAGCTTTCTTT	CAWSALMNTEAFF
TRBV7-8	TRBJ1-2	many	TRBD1	TGTGCCAGCAGCTTTAGTACAGGGGGCGACTATGGCTACACCTTC	CASSFSTGGDYGYTF
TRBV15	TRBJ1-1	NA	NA	TGTGCCACCAGCAGTGTACAAGCGAACACTGAAGCTTTCTTT	CATSSVQANTEAFF
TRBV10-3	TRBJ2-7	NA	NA	TGTGCCATCAGTGACCGTCCTTCCTACGAGCAGTACTTC	CAISDRPSYEQYF
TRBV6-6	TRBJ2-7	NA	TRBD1	TGTGCCAGCAGTGAAACGGGGACAGGGGAGTTTTTGTCCTACGAGCAGTACTTC	CASSETGTGEFLSYEQYF
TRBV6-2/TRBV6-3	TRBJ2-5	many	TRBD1	TGTGCCAGCAACGGACAGGGCAAACAAGAGACCCAGTACTTC	CASNGQGKQETQYF
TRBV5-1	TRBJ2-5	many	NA	TGCGCCAGCAGCGCCGGCCAGCTAGAGACCCAGTACTTC	CASSAGQLETQYF
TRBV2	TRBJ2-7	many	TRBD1	TGTGCCAGCATCCATCAGGGGGTATCCTACGAGCAGTACTTC	CASIHQGVSYEQYF
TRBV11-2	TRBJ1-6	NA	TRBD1	TGTGCCAGCAGCTTAGTTGCCGGGACAGGGGGCGCCGCCACCCTCCACTTT	CASSLVAGTGGAATLHF
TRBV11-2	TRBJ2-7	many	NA	TGTGCCAGCACCATAGGGGTGGCAAGGGGAGAGCAGTACTTC	CASTIGVARGEQYF
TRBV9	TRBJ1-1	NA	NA	TGTGCCAGCAGCGTTACTAGTGGAACTTGGGACACTGAAGCTTTCTTT	CASSVTSGTWDTEAFF
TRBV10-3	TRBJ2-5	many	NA	TGTGCCATCAGCACCGACTACCAAGAGACCCAGTACTTC	CAISTDYQETQYF
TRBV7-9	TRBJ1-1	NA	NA	TGTGCCAGCAGCTTCGGAGTTCTGGCTGAAGCTTTCTTT	CASSFGVLAEAFF
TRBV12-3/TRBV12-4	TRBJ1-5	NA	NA	TGTGCCAGCAGTCGACCGGGACATCAGCCCCAGCATTTT	CASSRPGHQPQHF
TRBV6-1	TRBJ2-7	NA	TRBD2	TGTGCCAGCAGTGACGGGAGGGCCGTTTCCTACGAGCAGTACTTC	CASSDGRAVSYEQYF
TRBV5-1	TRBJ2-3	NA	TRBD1	TGCGCCAGCAGCACTACCGACAGGGGTGGCACAGATACGCAGTATTTT	CASSTTDRGGTDTQYF
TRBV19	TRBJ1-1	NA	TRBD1	TGTGCCAGTATTTTTTCCGGGACAGCTAACACTGAAGCTTTCTTT	CASIFSGTANTEAFF
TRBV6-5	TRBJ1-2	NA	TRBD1	TGTGCCAGCAGCTTATACAGGGGATTGTACTATGGCTACACCTTC	CASSLYRGLYYGYTF
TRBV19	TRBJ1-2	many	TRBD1	TGTGCCAGTAGTACGACCGGGACAGGGCATGGCTACACCTTC	CASSTTGTGHGYTF
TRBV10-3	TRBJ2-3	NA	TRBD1	TGTGCCATCAGTGAAACGACAGGGGTGCGCGATACGCAGTATTTT	CAISETTGVRDTQYF
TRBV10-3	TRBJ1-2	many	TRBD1	TGTGCCATCAGTGAGTCGGTGGGTAAACCGGGACAGGGTCGGTTAAACTATGGCTACACCTTC	CAISESVGKPGQGRLNYGYTF
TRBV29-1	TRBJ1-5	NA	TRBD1	TGCAGCGCACGGACAGGGCTTCAGCCCCAGCATTTT	CSARTGLQPQHF
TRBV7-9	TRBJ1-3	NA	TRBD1	TGTGCCAGCAGCTCCAAGACAGGGACTGGAAACACCATATATTTT	CASSSKTGTGNTIYF
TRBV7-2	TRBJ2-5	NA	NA	TGTGCCAGCAGCTTATTGGGCGCAAGAGGGACCCAGTACTTC	CASSLLGARGTQYF
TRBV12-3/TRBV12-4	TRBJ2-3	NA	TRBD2	TGTGCCAGCTCACCGCGACTAGCACCTAGCACAGATACGCAGTATTTT	CASSPRLAPSTDTQYF
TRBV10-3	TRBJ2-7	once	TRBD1	TGTGCCAGCAGTGCCCCCGCCCCATCCCCGGGACAGAAAGCCGAGCAGTACTTC	CASSAPAPSPGQKAEQYF
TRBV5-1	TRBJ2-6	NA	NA	TGCGCCAGCAGCTTGGCTCTGGGGGCGGGGGCCACCGTCCTGACTTTC	CASSLALGAGATVLTF
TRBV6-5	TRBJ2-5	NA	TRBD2	TGTGCCAGCAGCCCCGGACTAGCGGGGACAGAGACCCAGTACTTC	CASSPGLAGTETQYF
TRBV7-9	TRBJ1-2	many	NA	TGTGCCAGCAGCTCCCCCCCCGTCGGGGAAGAAACCTACACCTTC	CASSSPPVGEETYTF
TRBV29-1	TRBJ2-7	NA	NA	TGCAGCGTTGGTGGCCTTTTGAGTTACGGCGAGCAGTACTTC	CSVGGLLSYGEQYF
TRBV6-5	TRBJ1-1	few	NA	TGTGCCAGCAGTTCATCGTCCCGGGACATCCGGGCTTTCTTT	CASSSSSRDIRAFF
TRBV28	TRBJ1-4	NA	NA	TGTGCCAGCAACGCCGATTCTGGGGAAAAACTGTTTTTT	CASNADSGEKLFF
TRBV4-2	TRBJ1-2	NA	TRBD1	TGTGCCAGCAGCCAAGAGGACAGGGGATATGGCTACACCTTC	CASSQEDRGYGYTF
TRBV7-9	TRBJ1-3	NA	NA	TGTGCCAGCAGGAAAGAAGGTGGCGGTGGAAACACCATATATTTT	CASRKEGGGGNTIYF
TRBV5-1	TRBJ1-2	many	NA	TGCGCCAGCAGCAAAGGACCAGTTGGCTACACCTTC	CASSKGPVGYTF
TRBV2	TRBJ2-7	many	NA	TGTGCCAGCAGAACAGGTTCTAGCTCCTACGAGCAGTACTTC	CASRTGSSSYEQYF
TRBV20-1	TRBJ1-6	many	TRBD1	TGCAGTGCGCGACAGGGTTCCCCCCTCCACTTT	CSARQGSPLHF
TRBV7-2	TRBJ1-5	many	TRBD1	TGTGCCAGCAGCTTACGACAGGGTCTCAATCAGCCCCAGCATTTT	CASSLRQGLNQPQHF
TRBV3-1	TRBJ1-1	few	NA	TGTGCCAGCAGCCAAGAGCCGCTTCGGGGGAACACTGAAGCTTTCTTT	CASSQEPLRGNTEAFF
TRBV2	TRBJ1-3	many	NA	TGTGCCAGCACCCTCAAGGGGGTACGCTCTGGAAACACCATATATTTT	CASTLKGVRSGNTIYF
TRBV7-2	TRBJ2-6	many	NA	TGTGCCAGCAGCTTGAACAGGGCTGGGGCCAACGTCCTGACTTTC	CASSLNRAGANVLTF
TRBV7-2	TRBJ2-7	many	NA	TGTGCCAGCAGTAAACCCGGACTGTACTACGAGCAGTACTTC	CASSKPGLYYEQYF
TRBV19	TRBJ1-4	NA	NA	TGTGCCAGTAGTGCACAGGGACGAACTGAAAAACTGTTTTTT	CASSAQGRTEKLFF
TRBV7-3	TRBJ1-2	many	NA	TGTGCCAGCAGCTCGGACCCCAACTATGGCTACACCTTC	CASSSDPNYGYTF
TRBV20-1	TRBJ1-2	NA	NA	TGCAGTGCTAGGTTAGACTATGGCTACACCTTC	CSARLDYGYTF
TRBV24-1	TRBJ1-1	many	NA	TGTGCCACCAGTGATTTGGGGCGACCTGAAGCTTTCTTT	CATSDLGRPEAFF
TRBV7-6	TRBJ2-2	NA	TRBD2	TGTGCCAGCAGCTCCCGAGGATCCCGGACGGGAGGGGACACCGGGGAGCTGTTTTTT	CASSSRGSRTGGDTGELFF
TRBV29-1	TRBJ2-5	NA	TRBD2	TGCAGCGTTGGAGGGACTAGCGGGAGTAACGAGACCCAGTACTTC	CSVGGTSGSNETQYF
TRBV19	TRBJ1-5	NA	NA	TGTGCCAGCCACGGGGCCGCCGATCAGCCCCAGCATTTT	CASHGAADQPQHF
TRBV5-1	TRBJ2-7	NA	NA	TGCGCCAGCAGCTTGCTAAACGACAGCACATTCTCCTACGAGCAGTACTTC	CASSLLNDSTFSYEQYF
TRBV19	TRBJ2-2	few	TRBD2	TGTGCCAGTAGTGCGGGACTAGCTCATCCCGGGGAGCTGTTTTTT	CASSAGLAHPGELFF
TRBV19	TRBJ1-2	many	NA	TGTGCCAGTACAGGGACTTCGAAAAGGGACTATGGCTACACCTTC	CASTGTSKRDYGYTF
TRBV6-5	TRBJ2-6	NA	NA	TGTGCCAGCAGCCACAGGGTAACGGGGGCCAACGTCCTGACTTTC	CASSHRVTGANVLTF
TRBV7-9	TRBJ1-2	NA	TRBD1	TGTGCCAGCAGCTTAGGGAGGGGGACAGGGATTTTCTATGGCTACACCTTC	CASSLGRGTGIFYGYTF
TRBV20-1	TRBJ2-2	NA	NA	TGCAGTGCAGGGGTCCAGGGTGAGACCGGGGAGCTGTTTTTT	CSAGVQGETGELFF
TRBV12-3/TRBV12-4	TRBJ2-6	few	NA	TGTGCCAGCAGTTTTGCCTGGAGCCAGGGTGACTCCTCTGGGGCCAACGTCCTGACTTTC	CASSFAWSQGDSSGANVLTF
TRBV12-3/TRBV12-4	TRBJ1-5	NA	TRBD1	TGTGCCAGCAGTTCCCCGGGACAGGGGGCGGATCAGCCCCAGCATTTT	CASSSPGQGADQPQHF
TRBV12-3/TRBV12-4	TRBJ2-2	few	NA	TGTGCCAGCAGGCACAGGGTCGACACCGGGGAGCTGTTTTTT	CASRHRVDTGELFF